This entry lists 13 T cell receptor beta chains sequenced from one sample in a study of T cells after posttransplantation cyclophosphamide. Repertoires were generated with immunoSEQ multiplex PCR, while TCRdb's copy carries only in-frame clones and drops some. This table holds around 6,000 clones, more than 95% found once. Source material: memory CD4+ T cells sorted from PBMCs. These receptors originate from a middle-aged man in good health, CMV-negative, and a related stem cell transplant donor.

The V gene is TRBV5-1, the J gene TRBJ1-1; D not certain. The V and J ends lost 0 bases and 1 base respectively, with 10 bases between them. Germline V gene data show CDR1 as SGHRS and CDR2 as YFSETQ. CDR3 length: 15 amino acids. The CDR3 reads CASSLAEGWNTEAFF. The CDR3, as DNA: TGCGCCAGCAGCTTGGCTGAGGGATGGAACACTGAAGCTTTCTTT.

V usage is TRBV29-1 and J usage is TRBJ2-5; the D is unclear. This CDR3 has 12 amino acids. Germline V CDR1 and CDR2: SQVTM, ANQGSEA. V dropped 7 bases and J dropped 2 bases, with 11 bases sitting between them. In DNA, the CDR3 is TGCAGCGGAGGATACCTGCAAGAGACCCAGTACTTC. Translating gives CSGGYLQETQYF. Based on the CDR3 plus reference TRBV29-1 and TRBJ2-5, the full variable domain is SAVISQKPSRDICQRGTSLTIQCQVDSQVTMMFWYRQQPGQSLTLIATANQGSEATYESGFVIDKFPISRPNLTFSTLTVSNMSPEDSSIYLCSGGYLQETQYFGPGTRLLVL.

V gene TRBV5-1 combines with J gene TRBJ1-3; weak D call: TRBD1 (5 bases). Trimming stripped 0 bases from V and 7 bases from J, with 14 bases between. This CDR3 spans 15 amino acids. Germline CDR1 is SGHRS and CDR2 is YFSETQ. The CDR3, as DNA: TGCGCCAGCAGCTTGGCTGGGACTTCGGCGAACACCATATATTTT. Residues: CASSLAGTSANTIYF.

The chain employs TRBV11-2 and TRBJ2-5; 9 bases map to TRBD2. Germline V gives CDR1 SGHAT, CDR2 FQNNGV. The CDR3 length is 14 residues. The V and J ends lost 6 bases and 4 bases, in that order; junction bases with no gene match: 6. The CDR3 reads CASSHSGSVETQYF. The CDR3 DNA is TGTGCCAGCAGTCATAGCGGGAGTGTAGAGACCCAGTACTTC. The whole variable domain, remainder taken from reference TRBV11-2 and TRBJ2-5, is EAGVAQSPRYKIIEKRQSVAFWCNPISGHATLYWYQQILGQGPKLLIQFQNNGVVDDSQLPKDRFSAERLKGVDSTLKIQPAKLEDSAVYLCASSHSGSVETQYFGPGTRLLVL.

The chain has TRBV19 and TRBJ2-1; D might be TRBD2 (6 bases). V lost 6 bases to trimming and J lost 6 bases, with 12 bases between them. The CDR3 length is 13 residues. Germline V gene sequence: CDR1 LNHDA, CDR2 SQIVND (reference sequence). CDR3 bases: TGTGCCAGTAGCAAGGACTACTTCAATGAGCAGTTCTTC. This sequence encodes CASSKDYFNEQFF. The variable domain in full, with the rest retrieved from reference TRBV19 and TRBJ2-1, is DGGITQSPKYLFRKEGQNVTLSCEQNLNHDAMYWYRQDPGQGLRLIYYSQIVNDFQKGDIAEGYSVSREKKESFPLTVTSAQKNPTAFYLCASSKDYFNEQFFGPGTRLTVL.

This rearrangement joins TRBV27 to TRBJ1-5; D is undetermined. This CDR3 has 15 amino acids. Germline lookup yields CDR1 MNHEY and CDR2 SMNVEV (reference sequence). The ends were cut back, 0 bases at V and 7 bases at J, with 13 bases in the middle. The CDR3 spells CASSLSRGAGQPQHF. The DNA for the CDR3 is TGTGCCAGCAGTTTATCTCGGGGAGCAGGACAGCCCCAGCATTTT.

The rearrangement links TRBV7-6 to TRBJ2-1; D call uncertain. CDR1 is SGHVS and CDR2 is FNYEAQ in the germline V gene. The CDR3 extends over 16 amino acids. Deletions cut 3 bases from V and 6 bases from J, with 18 bases between. CDR3 DNA: TGTGCCAGCAGCTTCGGGTCCAATCCAGCCCCCAATGAGCAGTTCTTC. Translated: CASSFGSNPAPNEQFF.

This clone was detected only once. This CDR3 reads CASSLAGRELFF. CDR3 nucleotide sequence: TGTGCCAGCTCACTAGCGGGGAGAGAGCTGTTTTTT. The rearrangement uses TRBV28 and TRBJ2-2, with 10 positions matching TRBD2. The length of the CDR3 is 12 residues. Germline-derived CDR1 and CDR2 are MDHEN and SYDVKM. The trim removed 8 bases at V and 11 bases at J, leaving 5 bases unmatched.

The chain uses TRBV28 and TRBJ2-7; D perhaps matches TRBD1 (5 bases). Germline V gives CDR1 MDHEN, CDR2 SYDVKM. The CDR3 runs to 14 residues. The germline V and J ends were trimmed by 6 bases and 7 bases, with 19 bases remaining between them. As DNA, the CDR3 is TGTGCCAGCAGCCCGGAAGGGGCCTCGAGGGAGCAGTACTTC. Protein: CASSPEGASREQYF.

The CDR3 coding sequence is TGTGCCTGGAGCGCGGGTCCTAACACTGAAGCTTTCTTT. This encodes CAWSAGPNTEAFF. The chain combines TRBV30 with TRBJ1-1, with D unresolved. This CDR3 comprises 13 residues. V was trimmed by 3 bases and J by 2 bases, leaving 10 bases between them. CDR1 is GTSNPN, CDR2 SVGIG, per germline (reference sequence).

This rearrangement joins TRBV7-2 to TRBJ2-1; D call uncertain. The CDR3 is 16 amino acids. The germline V gene encodes CDR1 SGHTA and CDR2 FQGNSA. The V end lost 1 base, the J end lost 0 bases, and 10 bases lay between the germline ends. The CDR3 loop is CASSLEAARSYNEQFF. CDR3 nucleotides: TGTGCCAGCAGCTTAGAGGCGGCGCGCTCCTACAATGAGCAGTTCTTC.

The chain combines TRBV18 with TRBJ2-2; TRBD1 matches at 11 bases. The CDR3 loop spans 16 amino acids. Germline assignment: CDR1 KGHSH and CDR2 LQKENI. Losses at the gene ends were 3 bases for V and 5 bases for J; bases not matched to a gene: 5. The CDR3 DNA is TGTGCCAGCTCACCTATGAGGGACAGGGGGACCGGGGAGCTGTTTTTT. This encodes CASSPMRDRGTGELFF.

V is TRBV5-1 and J is TRBJ2-5; D remains unclear. The CDR3 loop spans 14 amino acids. V was clipped by 4 bases and J by 0 bases, with 10 bases between them. Germline V lookup: CDR1 SGHRS, CDR2 YFSETQ. The CDR3 sequence is CASSIQPNQETQYF. CDR3 DNA: TGCGCCAGCAGCATACAGCCAAACCAAGAGACCCAGTACTTC.